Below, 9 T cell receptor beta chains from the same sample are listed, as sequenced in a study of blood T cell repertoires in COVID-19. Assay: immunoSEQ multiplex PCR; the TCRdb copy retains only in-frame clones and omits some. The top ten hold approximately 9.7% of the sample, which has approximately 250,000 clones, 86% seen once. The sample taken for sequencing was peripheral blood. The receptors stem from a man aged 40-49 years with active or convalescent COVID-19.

CDR3 sequence reads: CASSFQGIEYTGELFF. The DNA for the CDR3 is TGCGCCAGCAGCTTTCAGGGGATTGAGTATACCGGGGAGCTGTTTTTT. V gene TRBV5-1 combines with J gene TRBJ2-2, with a weak D call TRBD1 (6 bases). Deletions cut 2 bases from V and 5 bases from J, with 16 bases between. The CDR3 contains 16 residues. Germline CDR1 and CDR2: SGHRS and YFSETQ.

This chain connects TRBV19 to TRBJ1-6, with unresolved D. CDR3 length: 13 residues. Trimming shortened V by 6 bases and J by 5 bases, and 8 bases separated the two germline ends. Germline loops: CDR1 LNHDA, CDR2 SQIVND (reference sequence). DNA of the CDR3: TGTGCCAGTAGGTACCAGGATAATTCACCCCTCCACTTT. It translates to CASRYQDNSPLHF.

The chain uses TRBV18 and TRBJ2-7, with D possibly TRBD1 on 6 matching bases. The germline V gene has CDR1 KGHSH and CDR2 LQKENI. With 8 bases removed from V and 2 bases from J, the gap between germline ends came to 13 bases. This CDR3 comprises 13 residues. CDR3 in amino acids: CASRPDSAYEQYF. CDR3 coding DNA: TGTGCCAGCCGACCGGACAGCGCCTACGAGCAGTACTTC.

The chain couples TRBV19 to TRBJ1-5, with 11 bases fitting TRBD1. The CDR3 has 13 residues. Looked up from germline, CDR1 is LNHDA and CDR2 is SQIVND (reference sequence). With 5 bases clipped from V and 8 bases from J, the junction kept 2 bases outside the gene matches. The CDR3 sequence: CASSSGQGEPQHF. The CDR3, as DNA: TGTGCCAGTAGTTCGGGACAGGGGGAGCCCCAGCATTTT. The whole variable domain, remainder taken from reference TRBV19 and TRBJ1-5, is DGGITQSPKYLFRKEGQNVTLSCEQNLNHDAMYWYRQDPGQGLRLIYYSQIVNDFQKGDIAEGYSVSREKKESFPLTVTSAQKNPTAFYLCASSSGQGEPQHFGDGTRLSIL.

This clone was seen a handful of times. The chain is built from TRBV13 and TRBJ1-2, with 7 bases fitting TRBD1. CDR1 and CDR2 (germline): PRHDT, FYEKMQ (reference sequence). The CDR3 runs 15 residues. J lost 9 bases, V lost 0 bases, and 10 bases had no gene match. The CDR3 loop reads CASSLGTGWAGSYTF. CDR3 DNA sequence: TGTGCCAGCAGCTTAGGGACAGGGTGGGCTGGGAGCTACACCTTC. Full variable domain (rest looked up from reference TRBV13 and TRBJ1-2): AAGVIQSPRHLIKEKRETATLKCYPIPRHDTVYWYQQGPGQDPQFLISFYEKMQSDKGSIPDRFSAQQFSDYHSELNMSSLELGDSALYFCASSLGTGWAGSYTFGSGTRLTVV.

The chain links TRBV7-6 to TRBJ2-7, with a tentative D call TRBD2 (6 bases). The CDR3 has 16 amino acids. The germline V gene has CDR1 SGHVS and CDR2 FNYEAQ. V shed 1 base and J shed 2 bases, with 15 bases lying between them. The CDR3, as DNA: TGTGCCAGCAGCTTAGGGTGGGCGGGATCCACCTACGAGCAGTACTTC. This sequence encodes CASSLGWAGSTYEQYF. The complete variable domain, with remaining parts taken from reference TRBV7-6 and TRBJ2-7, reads GAGVSQSPRYKVTKRGQDVALRCDPISGHVSLYWYRQALGQGPEFLTYFNYEAQQDKSGLPNDRFSAERPEGSISTLTIQRTEQRDSAMYRCASSLGWAGSTYEQYFGPGTRLTVT.

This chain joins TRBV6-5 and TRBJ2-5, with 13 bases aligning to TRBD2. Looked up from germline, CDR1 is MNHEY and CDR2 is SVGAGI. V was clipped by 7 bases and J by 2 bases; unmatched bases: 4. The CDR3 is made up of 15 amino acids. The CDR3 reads CASNGGLAGQETQYF. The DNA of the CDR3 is TGTGCCAGCAATGGGGGACTAGCGGGGCAAGAGACCCAGTACTTC.

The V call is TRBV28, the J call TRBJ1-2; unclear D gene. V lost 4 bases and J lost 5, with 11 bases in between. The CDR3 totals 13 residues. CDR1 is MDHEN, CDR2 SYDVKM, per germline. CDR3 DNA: TGTGCCAGCAGTTCGGGGTCTGGATATGGCTACACCTTC. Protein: CASSSGSGYGYTF.

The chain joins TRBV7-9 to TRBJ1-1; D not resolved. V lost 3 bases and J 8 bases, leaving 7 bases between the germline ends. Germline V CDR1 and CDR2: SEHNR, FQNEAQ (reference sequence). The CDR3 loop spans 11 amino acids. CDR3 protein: CASSFGEEAFF. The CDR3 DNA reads TGTGCCAGCAGCTTCGGGGAAGAAGCTTTCTTT.